This TCR beta chain is drawn from a study of blood T cell repertoires in COVID-19 (dated by TCRdb to the early 2020s). About the full investigation: Collaborator samples came from the United States, Italy and Spain and covered acute and convalescent phases of COVID-19. The repertoires were released in a freely available public database meant as a resource for research on the immune response to SARS-CoV-2. The samples were drawn from two sources: the first 160 participants of the ongoing ImmuneRACE study, and fewer than 1,500 subjects contributed by 6 global collaborators. Where available, HLA class I and class II types were taken from metadata supplied by the sample provider and were not determined by assay-based typing. The material from the prospective study consisted of cDNA or gDNA derived from T cells, B-cell-depleted T cells, or PBMCs. The dataset comprised deeply sampled blood TCRbeta repertoires from subjects exposed to, actively infected with, or recovered from COVID-19. Sample metadata almost always included a de-identified subject ID, COVID-19 status, age in years and sex. Paper-wide results and their limitations: Clinical and demographic metadata were provided uncurated, with the amount varying by source and participant.

According to the germline V gene, CDR1 reads SGDLS and CDR2 reads YYNGEE. The CDR3, from cysteine to phenylalanine, totals 13 residues. The sequence is cut down to CDR3 DNA, 39 bases in frame from base 1. V sheds 3 bases and J sheds 5 bases, leaving 11 bases between their ends. The immunoSEQ Assay, a bias-controlled multiplex PCR, was used to amplify TCRbeta CDR3 regions from genomic DNA. Turning to the authors' computational methods: The number of nucleated cells in each sample was estimated by amplification of reference gene primers within the assay. To quantify the absolute abundance of each unique TCRbeta CDR3 rearrangement, sequence reads were collapsed and filtered. For each sample, productive Simpson clonality was calculated by taking the square root of Simpson's diversity index across productive rearrangements. Held by TCRdb, this immuneACCESS table contains in-frame sequences only and omits some clones. Under half of the omission traces to an unresolved V gene where checked; the cause of the rest is unknown. D and trimming were read from the DNA, whereas the V and J calls and clone size are those reported in that table. The sample table contains under 200,000 clones; only one count was recorded for about nine tenths of them. The ten most abundant clones make up approximately 0.56% of the sample.

For this clone: Its specific antigen is unknown. No base quality values were provided; no much bigger clone lies one nucleotide off.

Whole blood was collected in K2EDTA tubes by collaborating institutions according to the institutions' own protocols. For TCRbeta analysis, collaborators shipped samples in one of three forms: frozen whole blood, isolated PBMCs, or DNA extracted from either of those sample types. The sequence is built from TRBV9 and TRBJ2-5; a confident D gene designation cannot be given. Source material: peripheral blood. The sequence was collected from a man aged 50-60 years with acute or convalescent COVID-19. The CDR3 region reads CASSGNIGETQYF. The bases read TGTGCCAGCAGCGGAAACATCGGGGAGACCCAGTACTTC.